One TCR beta chain is described in this entry. What it binds is not known. This entry belongs to a study of somatic mutations in cytotoxic T cells in rheumatoid arthritis. Study-level background: Some V beta antibody-stained T-cell populations were flow-sorted at nearly 100% purity, including V beta1+ cells sequenced for TCRB.

Assay: immunoSEQ multiplex PCR; the TCRdb copy retains only in-frame clones and omits some. The table shows some 18,000 clones, with about 81% occurring only once. The germline CDR1 and CDR2 sequences are SGHAT and FQNNGV. After removal of 4 bases from V and 3 bases from J, the junction contained 2 bases not matched to a gene. The length of the CDR3 is 14 residues. Study-level points and caveats: Within 8 of 65 patients, the single biggest CD8+ clone made up more than 20% of CD8+ cells. Healthy controls showed no age-related rise in CD8+ clonality, whereas rheumatoid arthritis patients did. Statistical analysis of the slight TRBV07 underrepresentation in rheumatoid arthritis patients did not adjust for multiple comparisons.

The J gene is TRBJ2-1, the V gene TRBV11-2; 8 bases match TRBD2. The sequenced sample consisted of CD8+ T cells sorted from blood. The receptor was isolated from an adult with rheumatoid arthritis. The CDR3: CASSSAGVYNEQFF. For the CDR3, the DNA is TGTGCCAGCAGCTCAGCGGGGGTCTACAATGAGCAGTTCTTC.